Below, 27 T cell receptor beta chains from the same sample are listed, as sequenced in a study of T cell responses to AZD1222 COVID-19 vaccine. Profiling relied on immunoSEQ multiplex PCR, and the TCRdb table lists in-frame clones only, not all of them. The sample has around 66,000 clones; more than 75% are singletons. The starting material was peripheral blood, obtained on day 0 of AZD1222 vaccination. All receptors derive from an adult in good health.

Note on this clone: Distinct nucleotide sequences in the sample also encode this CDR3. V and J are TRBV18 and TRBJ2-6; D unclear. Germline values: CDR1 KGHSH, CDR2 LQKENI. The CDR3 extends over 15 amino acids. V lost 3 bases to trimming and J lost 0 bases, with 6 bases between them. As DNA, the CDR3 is TGTGCCAGCTCACCTCCTCGCTCTGGGGCCAACGTCCTGACTTTC. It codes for CASSPPRSGANVLTF.

The DNA for the CDR3 is TGTGCCAGCAGCTCCACAGGCACAGATACGCAGTATTTT. As protein: CASSSTGTDTQYF. The chain is built from TRBV7-2 and TRBJ2-3; D is unresolved. V was shortened by 4 bases and J by 1 base, with 6 bases between the two germline ends. This CDR3 comprises 13 residues. CDR1 is SGHTA and CDR2 is FQGNSA in the germline V gene.

CDR3 amino acids: CASSPYGTHGNTIYF. CDR3 DNA sequence: TGTGCCAGCAGCCCATACGGGACCCACGGAAACACCATATATTTT. This chain links TRBV9 with TRBJ1-3, with D possibly TRBD1 on 5 matching bases. From germline, CDR1 is SGDLS and CDR2 YYNGEE. The CDR3 has 15 amino acids. V was trimmed by 4 bases and J by 4 bases, leaving 15 bases between them.

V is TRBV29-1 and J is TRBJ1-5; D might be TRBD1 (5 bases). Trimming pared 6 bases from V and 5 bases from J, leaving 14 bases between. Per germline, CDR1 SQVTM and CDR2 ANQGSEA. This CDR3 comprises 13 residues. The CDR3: CSVQAGQHQPQHF. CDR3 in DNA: TGCAGCGTCCAGGCAGGGCAGCATCAGCCCCAGCATTTT.

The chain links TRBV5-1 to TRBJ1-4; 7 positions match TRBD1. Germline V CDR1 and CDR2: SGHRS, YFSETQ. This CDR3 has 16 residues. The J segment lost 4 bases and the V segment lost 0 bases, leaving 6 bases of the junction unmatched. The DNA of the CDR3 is TGCGCCAGCAGCTTGGGACAGGGTGGTCGTAATGAAAAACTGTTTTTT. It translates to CASSLGQGGRNEKLFF.

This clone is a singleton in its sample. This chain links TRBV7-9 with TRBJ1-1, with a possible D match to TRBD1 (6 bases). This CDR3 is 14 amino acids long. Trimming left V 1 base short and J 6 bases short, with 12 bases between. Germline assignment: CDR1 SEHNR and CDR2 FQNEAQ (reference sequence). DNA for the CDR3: TGTGCCAGCAGCTTAGAGGCAGGGGCCGCTGAAGCTTTCTTT. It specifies CASSLEAGAAEAFF.

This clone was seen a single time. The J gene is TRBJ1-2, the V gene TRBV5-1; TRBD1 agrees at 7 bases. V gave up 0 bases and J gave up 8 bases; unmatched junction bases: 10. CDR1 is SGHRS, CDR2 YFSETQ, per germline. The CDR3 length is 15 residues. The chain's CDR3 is CASSLARGPIGGYTF. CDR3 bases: TGCGCCAGCAGCTTGGCGAGGGGGCCGATTGGAGGCTACACCTTC.

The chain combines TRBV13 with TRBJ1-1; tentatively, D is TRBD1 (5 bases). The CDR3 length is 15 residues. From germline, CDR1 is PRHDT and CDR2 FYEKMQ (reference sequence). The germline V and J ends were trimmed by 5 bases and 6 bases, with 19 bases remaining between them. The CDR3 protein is CASSPFKGTLAEAFF. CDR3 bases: TGTGCCAGCAGCCCCTTTAAAGGGACGTTGGCTGAAGCTTTCTTT.

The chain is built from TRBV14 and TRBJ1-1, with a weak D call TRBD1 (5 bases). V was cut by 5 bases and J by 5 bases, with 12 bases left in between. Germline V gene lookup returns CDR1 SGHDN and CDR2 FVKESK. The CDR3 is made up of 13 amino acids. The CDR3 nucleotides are TGTGCCAGCAGCGTCGGTCGGGGGACTGAAGCTTTCTTT. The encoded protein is CASSVGRGTEAFF.

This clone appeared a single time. CDR3 protein: CSVDTGGDGTEAFF. The DNA for the CDR3 is TGCAGCGTTGATACAGGGGGTGACGGCACTGAAGCTTTCTTT. V and J are TRBV29-1 and TRBJ1-1; 8 bases are shared with TRBD1. The CDR3 length is 14 residues. Germline lookup yields CDR1 SQVTM and CDR2 ANQGSEA. With 3 bases clipped from V and 4 bases from J, the junction kept 7 bases outside the gene matches.

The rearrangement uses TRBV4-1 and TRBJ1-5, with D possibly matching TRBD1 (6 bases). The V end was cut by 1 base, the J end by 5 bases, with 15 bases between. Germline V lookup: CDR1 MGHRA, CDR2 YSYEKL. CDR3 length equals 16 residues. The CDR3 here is CASSQVGWGADQPQHF. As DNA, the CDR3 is TGCGCCAGCAGCCAAGTGGGGTGGGGGGCCGATCAGCCCCAGCATTTT.

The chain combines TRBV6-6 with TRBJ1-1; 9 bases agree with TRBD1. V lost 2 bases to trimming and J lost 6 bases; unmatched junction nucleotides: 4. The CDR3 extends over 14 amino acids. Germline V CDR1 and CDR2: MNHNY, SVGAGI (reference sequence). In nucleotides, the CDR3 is TGTGCCAGCAGTTACACGGACAGGGGCTCTGAAGCTTTCTTT. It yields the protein CASSYTDRGSEAFF.

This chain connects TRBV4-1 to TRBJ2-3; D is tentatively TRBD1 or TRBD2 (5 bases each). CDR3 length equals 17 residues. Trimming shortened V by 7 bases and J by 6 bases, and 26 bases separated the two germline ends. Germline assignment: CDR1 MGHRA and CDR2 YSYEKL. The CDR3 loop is CASTSQDLIAWGDTQYF. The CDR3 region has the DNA TGCGCCAGCACCAGCCAAGACCTAATAGCGTGGGGGGATACGCAGTATTTT.

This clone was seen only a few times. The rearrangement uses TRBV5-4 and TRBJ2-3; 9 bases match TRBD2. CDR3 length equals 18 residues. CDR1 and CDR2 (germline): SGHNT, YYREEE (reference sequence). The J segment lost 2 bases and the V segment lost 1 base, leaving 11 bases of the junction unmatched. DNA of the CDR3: TGTGCCAGCAGCTTGCCCCGAAGCGGGGGGACCTACACAGATACGCAGTATTTT. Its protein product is CASSLPRSGGTYTDTQYF. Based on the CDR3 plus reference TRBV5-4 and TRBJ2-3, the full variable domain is ETGVTQSPTHLIKTRGQQVTLRCSSQSGHNTVSWYQQALGQGPQFIFQYYREEENGRGNFPPRFSGLQFPNYSSELNVNALELDDSALYLCASSLPRSGGTYTDTQYFGPGTRLTVL.

CDR3 residues: CASSVTGNEQYF. Written as DNA, the CDR3 is TGCGCCAGCAGCGTGACAGGTAACGAGCAGTACTTC. The chain links TRBV5-1 to TRBJ2-7, with a possible D match to TRBD1 (6 bases). The CDR3 has 12 amino acids. Trimming took 4 bases from V and 5 from J, leaving 10 bases between them. The germline V gene encodes CDR1 SGHRS and CDR2 YFSETQ.

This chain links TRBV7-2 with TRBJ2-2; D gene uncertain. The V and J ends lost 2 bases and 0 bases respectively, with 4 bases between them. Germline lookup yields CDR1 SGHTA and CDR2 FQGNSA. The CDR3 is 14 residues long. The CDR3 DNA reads TGTGCCAGCAGCTTATGGGCGAACACCGGGGAGCTGTTTTTT. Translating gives CASSLWANTGELFF.

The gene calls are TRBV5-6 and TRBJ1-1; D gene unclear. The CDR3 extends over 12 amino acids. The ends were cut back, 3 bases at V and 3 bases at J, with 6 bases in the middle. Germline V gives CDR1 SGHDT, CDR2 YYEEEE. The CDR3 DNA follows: TGTGCCAGCAGCTACTGGGACACTGAAGCTTTCTTT. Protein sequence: CASSYWDTEAFF. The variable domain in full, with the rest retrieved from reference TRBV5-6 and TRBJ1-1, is DAGVTQSPTHLIKTRGQQVTLRCSPKSGHDTVSWYQQALGQGPQFIFQYYEEEERQRGNFPDRFSGHQFPNYSSELNVNALLLGDSALYLCASSYWDTEAFFGQGTRLTVV.

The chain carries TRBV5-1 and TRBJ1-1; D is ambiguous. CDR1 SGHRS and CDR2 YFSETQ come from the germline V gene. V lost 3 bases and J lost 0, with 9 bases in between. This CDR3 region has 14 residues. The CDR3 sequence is CASSSLYLNTEAFF. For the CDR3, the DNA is TGCGCCAGCAGCTCGCTGTACCTGAACACTGAAGCTTTCTTT.

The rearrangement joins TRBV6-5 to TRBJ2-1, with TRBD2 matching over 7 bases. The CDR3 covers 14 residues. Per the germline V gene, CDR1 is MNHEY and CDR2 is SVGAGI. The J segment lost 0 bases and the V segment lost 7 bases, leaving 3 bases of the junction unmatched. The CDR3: CASTGGSSYNEQFF. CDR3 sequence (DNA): TGTGCCAGCACGGGCGGGAGCTCCTACAATGAGCAGTTCTTC.

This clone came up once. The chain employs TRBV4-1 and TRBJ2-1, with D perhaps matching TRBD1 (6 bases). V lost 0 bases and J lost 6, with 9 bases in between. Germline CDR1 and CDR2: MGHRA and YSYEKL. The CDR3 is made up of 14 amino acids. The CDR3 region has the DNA TGCGCCAGCAGCCAAGACGTAGGGGGCAATGAGCAGTTCTTC. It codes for CASSQDVGGNEQFF.

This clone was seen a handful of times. In DNA form, the CDR3 reads TGTGCCAGCAGCTTAGGAAATGAGCAGTTCTTC. It translates to CASSLGNEQFF. The chain carries TRBV7-9 and TRBJ2-1, with D uncertain. The CDR3 sequence is 11 residues long. CDR1 is SEHNR, CDR2 FQNEAQ, per germline (reference sequence). V lost 1 base and J 7 bases, leaving 2 bases between the germline ends.

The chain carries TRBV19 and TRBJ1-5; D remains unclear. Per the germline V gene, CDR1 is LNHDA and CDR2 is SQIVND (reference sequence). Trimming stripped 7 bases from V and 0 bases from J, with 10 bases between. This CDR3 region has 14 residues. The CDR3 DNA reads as TGTGCCAGTAATCGGATGGTTAGCAATCAGCCCCAGCATTTT. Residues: CASNRMVSNQPQHF.

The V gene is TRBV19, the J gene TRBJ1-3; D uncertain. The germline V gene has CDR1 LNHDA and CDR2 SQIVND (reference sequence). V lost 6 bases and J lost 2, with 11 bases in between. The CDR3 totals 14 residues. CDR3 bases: TGTGCCAGTAGCACTCAAGGAACTGGAAACACCATATATTTT. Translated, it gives CASSTQGTGNTIYF.

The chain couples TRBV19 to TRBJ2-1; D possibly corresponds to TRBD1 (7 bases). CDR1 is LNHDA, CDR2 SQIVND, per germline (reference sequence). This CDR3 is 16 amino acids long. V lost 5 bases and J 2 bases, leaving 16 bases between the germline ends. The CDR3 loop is CASSSPGQRAYNEQFF. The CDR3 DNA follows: TGTGCCAGTAGTTCCCCGGGACAGCGGGCCTACAATGAGCAGTTCTTC.

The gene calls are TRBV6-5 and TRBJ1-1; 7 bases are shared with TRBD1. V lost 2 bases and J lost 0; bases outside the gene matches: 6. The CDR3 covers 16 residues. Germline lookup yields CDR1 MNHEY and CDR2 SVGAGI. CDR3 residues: CASSYGGRGLNTEAFF. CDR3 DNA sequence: TGTGCCAGCAGTTACGGGGGCAGGGGGTTGAACACTGAAGCTTTCTTT.

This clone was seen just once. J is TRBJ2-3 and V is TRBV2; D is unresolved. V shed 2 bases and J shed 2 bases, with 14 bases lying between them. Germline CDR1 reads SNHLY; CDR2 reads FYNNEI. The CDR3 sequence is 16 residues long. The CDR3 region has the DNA TGTGCCAGCAGTGAATCTAGGCCCGGCCACACAGATACGCAGTATTTT. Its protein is CASSESRPGHTDTQYF.

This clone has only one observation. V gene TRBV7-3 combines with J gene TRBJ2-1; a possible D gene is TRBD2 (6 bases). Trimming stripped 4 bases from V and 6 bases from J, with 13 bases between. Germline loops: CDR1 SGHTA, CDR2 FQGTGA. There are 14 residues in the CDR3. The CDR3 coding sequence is TGTGCCAGCAGCTCCCAAGCGGGTAGCAATGAGCAGTTCTTC. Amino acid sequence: CASSSQAGSNEQFF.